The 5 T cell receptor beta chains below all came from one sample that was sequenced in a study of siplizumab effects on memory and regulatory T cells. The table came from immunoSEQ multiplex PCR; TCRdb's copy has only in-frame clones and leaves some out. The table has 100,000 or so clones, around 90% seen once. Sample: Tregs sorted from blood. These receptors all stem from a human donor in good health.

The chain combines TRBV27 with TRBJ1-5; unclear D gene. Trimming left V 6 bases short and J 5 bases short, with 8 bases between. Germline CDR1 reads MNHEY; CDR2 reads SMNVEV (reference sequence). The CDR3 consists of 12 residues. The CDR3 loop reads CASRSGDQPQHF. Written as DNA, the CDR3 is TGTGCCAGCAGATCCGGGGATCAGCCCCAGCATTTT.

V usage is TRBV2 and J usage is TRBJ1-5; D unresolved. CDR3 size: 15 residues. V gave up 6 bases and J gave up 3 bases, with 15 bases separating them. The germline gives CDR1 SNHLY, CDR2 FYNNEI. The CDR3 loop is CASRSVRGNNQPQHF. The CDR3 DNA sequence: TGTGCCAGCAGATCCGTCCGAGGGAACAATCAGCCCCAGCATTTT.

V usage is TRBV18 and J usage is TRBJ2-7; D gene unclear. The CDR3 is 15 residues long. In germline, CDR1 is KGHSH, CDR2 LQKENI. Trimming took off 0 bases at V and 7 bases at J, with 16 bases between the two ends. CDR3: CASSPPGLGFGEQYF. DNA for the CDR3: TGTGCCAGCTCACCACCCGGATTAGGCTTTGGAGAGCAGTACTTC.

The chain uses TRBV30 and TRBJ1-2; D is unresolved. The germline V and J ends were trimmed by 7 bases and 2 bases, with 14 bases remaining between them. Germline assignment: CDR1 GTSNPN and CDR2 SVGIG (reference sequence). CDR3 length equals 13 residues. The CDR3 region has the DNA TGTGCCTCCCTTGCAGAACGGAACTATGGCTACACCTTC. It translates to CASLAERNYGYTF.

The chain uses TRBV10-3 and TRBJ2-2, with TRBD2 matching over 8 bases. Germline V lookup: CDR1 ENHRY, CDR2 SYGVKD. This CDR3 spans 15 amino acids. Trimming took 6 bases from V and 6 from J; bases not matched to a gene: 9. CDR3 amino acids: CAIRGSGRLAGELFF. Written as DNA, the CDR3 is TGTGCCATCAGGGGGAGCGGGAGATTAGCCGGGGAGCTGTTTTTT.